These 30 T cell receptor beta chains originate from one sample sequenced in a study of cytomegalovirus exposure and HLA in healthy donors. Vbeta (60) and Jbeta (13) primers were used in the PCR. TCRdb's copy holds only in-frame clones and misses some; the assay was immunoSEQ multiplex PCR. The data show about 160,000 clones, about 85% seen once. Sequencing was carried out using PBMCs. The receptor set was obtained from a man between 18 and 35 years old in good health and CMV-seropositive.

The gene calls are TRBV9 and TRBJ2-3; TRBD2 matches at 10 bases. The J segment lost 4 bases and the V segment lost 2 bases, leaving 7 bases of the junction unmatched. CDR3 length: 16 residues. Germline V CDR1 and CDR2: SGDLS, YYNGEE. The CDR3 is CASSVGSGGPPDTQYF. In DNA, the CDR3 is TGTGCCAGCAGCGTGGGTAGCGGGGGGCCCCCAGATACGCAGTATTTT.

This sequence joins TRBV7-6 and TRBJ1-1; TRBD1 might be the D (5 bases). Germline lookup yields CDR1 SGHVS and CDR2 FNYEAQ. This CDR3 contains 15 residues. The ends were cut back, 5 bases at V and 0 bases at J, with 13 bases in the middle. CDR3 coding DNA: TGTGCCAGCAGCCCGTCGGGGGGGGTGAACACTGAAGCTTTCTTT. Encoded protein: CASSPSGGVNTEAFF.

The chain carries TRBV30 and TRBJ1-1; D not certain. Trimming shortened V by 0 bases and J by 3 bases, and 8 bases separated the two germline ends. The germline V gene has CDR1 GTSNPN and CDR2 SVGIG (reference sequence). The CDR3 is made up of 13 amino acids. CDR3 in DNA: TGTGCCTGGAGTGTACGGAGAGACACTGAAGCTTTCTTT. Residues: CAWSVRRDTEAFF. The variable domain in full, with the rest retrieved from reference TRBV30 and TRBJ1-1, is SQTIHQWPATLVQPVGSPLSLECTVEGTSNPNLYWYRQAAGRGLQLLFYSVGIGQISSEVPQNLSASRPQDRQFILSSKKLLLSDSGFYLCAWSVRRDTEAFFGQGTRLTVV.

J is TRBJ1-1 and V is TRBV18, with a weak D call TRBD1 (5 bases). CDR1 is KGHSH, CDR2 LQKENI, per germline. V lost 6 bases and J lost 3, with 14 bases in between. The CDR3 spans 14 residues. CDR3 sequence (DNA): TGTGCCAGCTCCCAGCCAGGCAGGGACACTGAAGCTTTCTTT. Translated, it gives CASSQPGRDTEAFF.

The CDR3 region is CASSSGVWAENEQFF. The CDR3 DNA reads as TGTGCCAGCAGCTCCGGGGTCTGGGCGGAAAATGAGCAGTTCTTC. The genes are TRBV7-9 and TRBJ2-1, with D maybe TRBD2 (5 bases). Germline V lookup: CDR1 SEHNR, CDR2 FQNEAQ (reference sequence). The CDR3 runs to 15 residues. V was clipped by 4 bases and J by 7 bases, with 17 bases between them.

The chain joins TRBV6-4 to TRBJ2-1, with D possibly being TRBD1 (5 bases). CDR1 and CDR2 from the germline V gene are MRHNA and SNTAGT. V gave up 2 bases and J gave up 9 bases, with 11 bases separating them. CDR3 size: 13 residues. The CDR3 reads CASSDQSRAEQFF. In DNA, the CDR3 is TGTGCCAGCAGTGACCAGTCCAGGGCTGAGCAGTTCTTC.

The rearrangement uses TRBV19 and TRBJ2-7; a possible D gene is TRBD1 (5 bases). Germline CDR1 is LNHDA and CDR2 is SQIVND (reference sequence). The CDR3 is 12 amino acids. V dropped 4 bases and J dropped 4 bases, with 8 bases sitting between them. The CDR3 bases are TGTGCCAGTAGTACAGGGTATTACGAGCAGTACTTC. As protein: CASSTGYYEQYF.

For this clone: The sample holds other DNA sequences that translate to the same CDR3. V and J are TRBV9 and TRBJ2-3; 8 positions match TRBD2. The CDR3 runs 13 residues. V shed 2 bases and J 6 bases; nucleotides not matched to a gene: 2. Germline assignment: CDR1 SGDLS and CDR2 YYNGEE. CDR3 in amino acids: CASSVGGADTQYF. In nucleotides, the CDR3 is TGTGCCAGCAGCGTCGGGGGGGCTGATACGCAGTATTTT. Filled out from reference TRBV9 and TRBJ2-3, the complete variable domain reads DSGVTQTPKHLITATGQRVTLRCSPRSGDLSVYWYQQSLDQGLQFLIQYYNGEERAKGNILERFSAQQFPDLHSELNLSSLELGDSALYFCASSVGGADTQYFGPGTRLTVL.

This clone has a single count. The chain carries TRBV11-3 and TRBJ1-5; D unclear. The CDR3 runs 13 residues. The germline CDR1 and CDR2 sequences are SGHNT and YENEEA. Trimming removed 5 bases at V and 3 bases at J, with 8 bases between. The CDR3 bases are TGTGCCAGCAGCCAGGATATCAATCAGCCCCAGCATTTT. Its protein product is CASSQDINQPQHF. The full variable domain, completed using reference TRBV11-3 and TRBJ1-5, is EAGVVQSPRYKIIEKKQPVAFWCNPISGHNTLYWYLQNLGQGPELLIRYENEEAVDDSQLPKDRFSAERLKGVDSTLKIQPAELGDSAVYLCASSQDINQPQHFGDGTRLSIL.

V is TRBV5-1 and J is TRBJ1-1; D may be TRBD1 (6 bases). This CDR3 spans 16 amino acids. Germline V gives CDR1 SGHRS, CDR2 YFSETQ. V was trimmed by 2 bases and J by 1 base, leaving 15 bases between them. The CDR3 region is CASSLETTGSNTEAFF. CDR3 bases: TGCGCCAGCAGCTTAGAAACGACAGGTTCGAACACTGAAGCTTTCTTT.

This clone was seen only once. The DNA for the CDR3 is TGTGCCAGTGGGCCTAATTCACCCCTCCACTTT. Amino acids: CASGPNSPLHF. This chain uses TRBV19 with TRBJ1-6; D gene unclear. In germline, CDR1 is LNHDA, CDR2 SQIVND (reference sequence). The CDR3 totals 11 residues. Deletions cut 8 bases from V and 6 bases from J, with 5 bases between.

This chain uses TRBV27 with TRBJ2-7, with 8 bases lining up with TRBD1. The CDR3 consists of 13 residues. Germline V gene sequence: CDR1 MNHEY, CDR2 SMNVEV (reference sequence). V shed 3 bases, J shed 3 bases, and the junction held 1 base outside the gene matches. CDR3 residues: CASSLGTGYEQYF. CDR3 DNA: TGTGCCAGCAGTTTGGGGACAGGCTACGAGCAGTACTTC.

V is TRBV27 and J is TRBJ1-1, with D unresolved. Germline V gives CDR1 MNHEY, CDR2 SMNVEV (reference sequence). The ends were cut back, 6 bases at V and 3 bases at J, with 17 bases in the middle. CDR3 length: 15 amino acids. The CDR3, as DNA: TGTGCCAGCAGCCGACTGGAGGCTAGGTACACTGAAGCTTTCTTT. It is translated as CASSRLEARYTEAFF.

The chain links TRBV14 to TRBJ1-6; D call uncertain. V lost 1 base and J lost 4, with 5 bases in between. In germline, CDR1 is SGHDN, CDR2 FVKESK. The CDR3 runs to 14 residues. This CDR3 is CASSQGRYNSPLHF. DNA of the CDR3: TGTGCCAGCAGCCAAGGGAGGTATAATTCACCCCTCCACTTT.

V usage is TRBV7-8 and J usage is TRBJ2-1; the D gene is possibly TRBD1 (6 bases). This CDR3 has 15 residues. V was shortened by 5 bases and J by 0 bases, with 11 bases between the two germline ends. CDR1 is SGHVS and CDR2 is FQNEAQ in the germline V gene. The CDR3 loop reads CASSTGPSSYNEQFF. CDR3 bases: TGTGCCAGCAGCACAGGGCCAAGCTCCTACAATGAGCAGTTCTTC.

V usage is TRBV9 and J usage is TRBJ2-3, with 8 nucleotides matching TRBD2. This CDR3 has 18 residues. J lost 4 bases, V lost 0 bases, and 13 bases had no gene match. The germline V gene has CDR1 SGDLS and CDR2 YYNGEE. The chain's CDR3 is CASSVGPSGGGSPDTQYF. The CDR3 DNA reads TGTGCCAGCAGCGTAGGCCCCTCCGGCGGGGGGTCGCCAGATACGCAGTATTTT.

CDR3 in DNA: TGTGCCAGCAGCCCCGTAGGGGGGGCCGACGAGCAGTACTTC. This translates into CASSPVGGADEQYF. This chain joins TRBV9 and TRBJ2-7; possible D gene TRBD2, 7 bases. This CDR3 contains 14 residues. V lost 4 bases to trimming and J lost 5 bases, with 16 bases between them. Germline CDR1 reads SGDLS; CDR2 reads YYNGEE.

The chain joins TRBV6-1 to TRBJ1-1; the match to TRBD1 covers 8 bases. V trimming: 7 bases; J trimming: 4 bases; junction bases outside the gene matches: 8. Germline CDR1 is MNHNS and CDR2 is SASEGT. There are 14 residues in the CDR3. CDR3 in amino acids: CASKPGQGTTEAFF. The CDR3 coding sequence is TGTGCCAGCAAACCAGGACAGGGAACCACTGAAGCTTTCTTT.

This clone was seen a few times. V and J are TRBV4-1 and TRBJ2-7; possibly TRBD2 for D (6 bases). Germline V gene sequence: CDR1 MGHRA, CDR2 YSYEKL. The CDR3 has 14 amino acids. V lost 3 bases and J 6 bases, leaving 15 bases between the germline ends. The CDR3, as DNA: TGCGCCAGCAGCCAGCGACTAGGGGCACTCGAGCAGTACTTC. Encoded protein: CASSQRLGALEQYF.

The genes are TRBV18 and TRBJ2-1; 7 positions agree with TRBD1. The germline V gene encodes CDR1 KGHSH and CDR2 LQKENI. CDR3 length: 13 amino acids. After removal of 5 bases from V and 10 bases from J, the junction contained 8 bases not matched to a gene. Here the CDR3 DNA reads TGTGCCAGCTCAATTTCCGGGACAGTAGAGCAGTTCTTC. It codes for CASSISGTVEQFF.

The chain is built from TRBV6-1 and TRBJ1-5; TRBD1 matches 9 bases. The CDR3 totals 14 residues. Germline CDR1 MNHNS, CDR2 SASEGT. After removal of 6 bases from V and 6 bases from J, the junction contained 6 bases not matched to a gene. Here the CDR3 reads CASRQQGASQPQHF. The CDR3 DNA reads TGTGCCAGCAGACAACAGGGGGCGAGTCAGCCCCAGCATTTT.

This clone is a singleton in its sample. The chain joins TRBV7-2 to TRBJ2-7; no clear D gene. This CDR3 contains 13 residues. With 6 bases removed from V and 0 bases from J, the gap between germline ends came to 9 bases. Germline V CDR1 and CDR2: SGHTA, FQGNSA. CDR3 nucleotide sequence: TGTGCCAGCAGTTGGGCCTCCTCCTACGAGCAGTACTTC. This translates into CASSWASSYEQYF.

The chain is built from TRBV6-1 and TRBJ2-7, with D perhaps matching TRBD1 (5 bases). From germline, CDR1 is MNHNS and CDR2 SASEGT. V was cut by 3 bases and J by 3 bases, with 9 bases left in between. The CDR3 is made up of 13 amino acids. CDR3 amino acids: CASSDRVHYEQYF. The CDR3 DNA reads as TGTGCCAGCAGTGACAGGGTACACTACGAGCAGTACTTC.

As for this clone: The junction differs from germline at one of its ends, possibly a read error. The chain carries TRBV18 and TRBJ1-3; no definite D call. Germline assignment: CDR1 KGHSH and CDR2 LQKENI. The CDR3 length is 14 residues. DNA of the CDR3: TGTGCCAGCTCATCAACGGCGGAGGGAAACACCACATATTTT. This sequence encodes CASSSTAEGNTTYF.

This clone was found a few times. A much larger clonotype is one base distant, so this may be a read error. The CDR3 reads CASISGAGKNSQYF. The CDR3 coding sequence is TGTGCCAGCATCAGTGGGGCTGGCAAAAACAGTCAGTACTTC. The chain carries TRBV6-5 and TRBJ2-4; tentative D call: TRBD1 (5 bases). Germline V CDR1 and CDR2: MNHEY, SVGAGI. The CDR3 spans 14 residues.

The V call is TRBV9, the J call TRBJ1-1; D gene uncertain. V was cut by 3 bases and J by 1 base, with 10 bases left in between. Per germline, CDR1 SGDLS and CDR2 YYNGEE. The CDR3 has 14 residues. CDR3 region: CASSGLGPNTEAFF. In DNA form, the CDR3 reads TGTGCCAGCAGCGGCCTAGGTCCGAACACTGAAGCTTTCTTT. Based on the CDR3 plus reference TRBV9 and TRBJ1-1, the full variable domain is DSGVTQTPKHLITATGQRVTLRCSPRSGDLSVYWYQQSLDQGLQFLIQYYNGEERAKGNILERFSAQQFPDLHSELNLSSLELGDSALYFCASSGLGPNTEAFFGQGTRLTVV.

A single count supports this clone. This chain uses TRBV2 with TRBJ1-5, with D possibly TRBD1 on 5 matching bases. The V end lost 4 bases, the J end lost 4 bases, and 14 bases lay between the germline ends. The CDR3 is made up of 15 amino acids. In germline, CDR1 is SNHLY, CDR2 FYNNEI. In DNA, the CDR3 is TGTGCCAGCAGTGGGGCAGGGCAAATTAATCAGCCCCAGCATTTT. Amino acids: CASSGAGQINQPQHF.

This sequence joins TRBV19 and TRBJ2-1; 8 nucleotides align to TRBD2. The V gene's germline CDR1 is LNHDA and CDR2 SQIVND (reference sequence). Trimming removed 3 bases from V and 1 base from J; junction bases left unmatched: 5. The CDR3 totals 16 residues. CDR3 DNA sequence: TGTGCCAGTAGTATCACAGCTAGCGGGTCCTACAATGAGCAGTTCTTC. As protein: CASSITASGSYNEQFF.

The chain uses TRBV5-1 and TRBJ1-1; the D is unclear. V was clipped by 2 bases and J by 7 bases, with 6 bases between them. The CDR3 loop spans 11 amino acids. Germline V gene lookup returns CDR1 SGHRS and CDR2 YFSETQ. CDR3 region: CASSLSDEAFF. For the CDR3, the DNA is TGCGCCAGCAGCTTATCAGATGAAGCTTTCTTT.

This rearrangement joins TRBV5-8 to TRBJ2-7; 7 bases line up with TRBD2. The trim removed 4 bases at V and 2 bases at J, leaving 9 bases unmatched. The CDR3 consists of 15 residues. Germline lookup yields CDR1 SGHTS and CDR2 YDEGEE. CDR3 sequence reads: CASSPVGGGAYEQYF. Written as DNA, the CDR3 is TGTGCCAGCAGCCCCGTGGGGGGGGGAGCCTACGAGCAGTACTTC.